This T cell receptor (beta chain) was sequenced in a study of cytomegalovirus exposure and HLA in healthy donors. Study information: Within the Caucasian-associated ancestry cluster were more than 75% of the approximately 400 genotyped donors. Whole-study findings and limits: Per published accounts, TCR beta sequences correctly predicted the HLA-A and HLA-B alleles of most subjects.

60 Vbeta and 13 Jbeta primers were used in PCR. TCRdb's table, derived via immunoSEQ multiplex PCR, lists solely in-frame clones and lacks some. The sample yields around 190,000 clones, around 77% seen once. On this clone itself: The antigen is unknown.

Trimming left V 2 bases short and J 2 bases short, with 10 bases between. Germline V lookup: CDR1 SGHDN, CDR2 FVKESK. The CDR3 sequence is 14 residues long. The receptor's source is a man in his 60s in good health and CMV-seronegative. The chain has TRBV14 and TRBJ2-7, with D hard to call. Sequenced material: PBMCs. Here the CDR3 DNA reads TGTGCCAGCAGCCAAAGACATCCGCCCTACGAGCAGTACTTC. The encoded protein is CASSQRHPPYEQYF.